This T cell receptor (beta chain) was sequenced for a study of T cells in Graves' hyperthyroidism and ophthalmopathy. Study summary: Any treatment followed the collection of peripheral blood at initial diagnosis.

Clinical symptoms, serum thyroxine, TRAb, thyroid ultrasound and orbital computed tomography established diagnosis. The PBMCs were taken from under 12 ml of fresh peripheral blood. Study-level findings and limits: In validation, the model predicted ophthalmopathy. These predictions came a median roughly 6.5 months before onset.

Using RNA transcripts as the source, TCR beta CDR3 regions were amplified. HTBI primers were the set used in a first-round RT-PCR of the TCR CDR3. MiXCR, applied by TCRdb to the multiplex PCR reads, yields one record per CDR3 protein. The sample lists some 270,000 distinct CDR3 sequences; 10% to 15% were seen once. The germline gives CDR1 SGHRS, CDR2 YFSETQ. This CDR3 spans 12 amino acids. V was clipped by 2 bases and J by 9 bases, with 9 bases between them. This clonotype was seen ten or more times. Its specificity is unknown. Source material: blood. This clonotype originated in a woman aged 30 to 39 with Graves' hyperthyroidism that later progressed to Graves' ophthalmopathy. The chain combines TRBV5-1 with TRBJ2-1, with D possibly being TRBD1 or TRBD2 (5 bases each). DNA of the CDR3: TGCGCCAGCAGCTTCGAGGGGATTGAGCAGTTCTTC. Translation gives CASSFEGIEQFF.